This T cell receptor (beta chain) was recorded in a study of blood T cells in healthy people across ages. Study results and limitations: Unknown CMV status may confound age-related changes in expanded clones. Naive CD4+ cell counts and diversity both ran higher in long-lived than in aged donors. Diversity estimated from one million T cells was considered an underestimate.

CDR1 LGHNA and CDR2 YNFKEQ come from the germline V gene. V was pared by 3 bases and J by 2 bases, with 4 bases of the junction left unmatched. This CDR3 has 15 amino acids. PCR was performed a second time for 7 to 11 cycles using a sample-barcoded 5' primer and a J-beta primer mix. TCRdb re-called the 5' RACE reads through MiXCR, storing one row per CDR3 protein. Counted here are roughly 860,000 distinct CDR3 sequences, approximately 65% occurring once; the ten biggest clones make up 25% to 30%. Regarding this clonotype: Its antigen is unidentified.

The sequence derives from a man under 40 in good health. Sequencing was carried out using blood. The chain couples TRBV4-2 to TRBJ2-7; 10 nucleotides align to TRBD2. The CDR3 DNA reads as TGTGCCAGCAGCCAGGCTAGCGGGGGTACCTACGAGCAGTACTTC. It codes for CASSQASGGTYEQYF.